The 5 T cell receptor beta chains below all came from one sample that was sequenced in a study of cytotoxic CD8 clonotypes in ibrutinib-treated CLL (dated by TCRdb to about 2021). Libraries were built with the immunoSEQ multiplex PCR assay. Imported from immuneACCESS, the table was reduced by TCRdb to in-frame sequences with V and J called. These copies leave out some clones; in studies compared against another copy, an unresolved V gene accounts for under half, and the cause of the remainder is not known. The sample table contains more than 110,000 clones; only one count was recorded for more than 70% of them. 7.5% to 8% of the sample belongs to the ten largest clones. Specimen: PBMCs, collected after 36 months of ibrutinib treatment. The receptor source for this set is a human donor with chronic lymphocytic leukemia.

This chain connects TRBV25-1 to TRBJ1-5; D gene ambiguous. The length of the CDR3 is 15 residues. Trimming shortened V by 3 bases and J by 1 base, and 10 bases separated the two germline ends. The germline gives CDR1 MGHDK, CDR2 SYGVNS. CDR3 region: CASSEKGLSNQPQHF. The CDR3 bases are TGTGCCAGCAGTGAGAAGGGTTTGAGCAATCAGCCCCAGCATTTT. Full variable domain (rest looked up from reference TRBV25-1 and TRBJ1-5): EADIYQTPRYLVIGTGKKITLECSQTMGHDKMYWYQQDPGMELHLIHYSYGVNSTEKGDLSSESTVSRIRTEHFPLTLESARPSHTSQYLCASSEKGLSNQPQHFGDGTRLSIL.

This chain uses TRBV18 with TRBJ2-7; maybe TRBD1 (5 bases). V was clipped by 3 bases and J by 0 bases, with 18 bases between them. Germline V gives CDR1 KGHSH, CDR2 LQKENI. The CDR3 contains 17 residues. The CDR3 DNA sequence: TGTGCCAGCTCACCGTTCCTTGGGCAGGACAACTCCTACGAGCAGTACTTC. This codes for CASSPFLGQDNSYEQYF.

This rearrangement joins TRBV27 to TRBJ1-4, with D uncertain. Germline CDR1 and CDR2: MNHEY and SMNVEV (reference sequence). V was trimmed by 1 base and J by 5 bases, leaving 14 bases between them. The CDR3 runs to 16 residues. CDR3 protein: CASSLYLRRGNEKLFF. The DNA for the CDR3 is TGTGCCAGCAGTTTATACCTTCGGCGGGGAAATGAAAAACTGTTTTTT.

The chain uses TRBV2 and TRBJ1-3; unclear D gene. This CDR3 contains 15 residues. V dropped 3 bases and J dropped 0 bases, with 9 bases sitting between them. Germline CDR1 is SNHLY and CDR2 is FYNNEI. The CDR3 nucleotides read TGTGCCAGCAGTGATCTCGCCAGCTCTGGAAACACCATATATTTT. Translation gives CASSDLASSGNTIYF. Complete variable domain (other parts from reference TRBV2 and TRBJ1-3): EPEVTQTPSHQVTQMGQEVILRCVPISNHLYFYWYRQILGQKVEFLVSFYNNEISEKSEIFDDQFSVERPDGSNFTLKIRSTKLEDSAMYFCASSDLASSGNTIYFGEGSWLTVV.

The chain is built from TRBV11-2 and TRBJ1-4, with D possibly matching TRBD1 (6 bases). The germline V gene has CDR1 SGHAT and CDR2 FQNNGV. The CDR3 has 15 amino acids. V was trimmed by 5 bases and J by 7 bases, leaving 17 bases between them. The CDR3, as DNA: TGTGCCAGCAGCCAAAACAGGGCTGGGGGTGAAAAACTGTTTTTT. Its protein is CASSQNRAGGEKLFF.